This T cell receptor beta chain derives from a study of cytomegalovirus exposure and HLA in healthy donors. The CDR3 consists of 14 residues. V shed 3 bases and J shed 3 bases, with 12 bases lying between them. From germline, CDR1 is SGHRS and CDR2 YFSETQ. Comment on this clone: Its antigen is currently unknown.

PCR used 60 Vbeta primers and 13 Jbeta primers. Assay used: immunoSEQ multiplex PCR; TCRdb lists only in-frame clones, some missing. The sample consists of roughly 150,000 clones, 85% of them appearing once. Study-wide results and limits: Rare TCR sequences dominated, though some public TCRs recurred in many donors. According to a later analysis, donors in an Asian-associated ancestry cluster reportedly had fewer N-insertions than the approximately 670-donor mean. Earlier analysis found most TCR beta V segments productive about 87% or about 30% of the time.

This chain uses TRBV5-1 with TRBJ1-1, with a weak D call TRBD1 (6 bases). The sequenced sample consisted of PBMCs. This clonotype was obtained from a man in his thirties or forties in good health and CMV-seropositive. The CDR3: CASSSQTGYTEAFF. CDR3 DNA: TGCGCCAGCAGCTCTCAGACAGGCTACACTGAAGCTTTCTTT.